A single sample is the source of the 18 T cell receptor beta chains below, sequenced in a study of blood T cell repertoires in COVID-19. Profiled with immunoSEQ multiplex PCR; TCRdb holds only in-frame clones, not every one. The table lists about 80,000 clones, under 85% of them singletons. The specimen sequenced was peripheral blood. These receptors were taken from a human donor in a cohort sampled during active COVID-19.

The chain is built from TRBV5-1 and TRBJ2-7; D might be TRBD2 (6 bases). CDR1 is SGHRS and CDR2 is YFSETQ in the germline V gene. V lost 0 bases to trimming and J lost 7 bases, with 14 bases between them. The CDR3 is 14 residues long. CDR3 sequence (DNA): TGCGCCAGCAGCTTGGAACTAGCCAAAGGGGAGCAGTACTTC. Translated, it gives CASSLELAKGEQYF.

Written as DNA, the CDR3 is TGTGCCAGCAGTCTAGATTTGAGCAATCAGCCCCAGCATTTT. Translation gives CASSLDLSNQPQHF. This chain uses TRBV6-5 with TRBJ1-5; D ambiguous. V was cut by 5 bases and J by 1 base, with 9 bases left in between. The CDR3 spans 14 residues. Germline V gene lookup returns CDR1 MNHEY and CDR2 SVGAGI.

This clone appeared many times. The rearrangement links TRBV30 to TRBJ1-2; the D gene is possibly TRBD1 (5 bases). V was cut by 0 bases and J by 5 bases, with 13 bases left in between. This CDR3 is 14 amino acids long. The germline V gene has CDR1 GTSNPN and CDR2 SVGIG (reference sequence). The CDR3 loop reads CAWSVRGAGYGYTF. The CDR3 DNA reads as TGTGCCTGGAGTGTACGTGGGGCCGGGTATGGCTACACCTTC.

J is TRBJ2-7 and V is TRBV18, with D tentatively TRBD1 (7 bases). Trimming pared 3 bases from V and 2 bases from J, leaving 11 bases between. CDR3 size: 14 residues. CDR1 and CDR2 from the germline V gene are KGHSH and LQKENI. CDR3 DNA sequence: TGTGCCAGCTCACCGGGAGGACAGGCCTACGAGCAGTACTTC. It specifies CASSPGGQAYEQYF. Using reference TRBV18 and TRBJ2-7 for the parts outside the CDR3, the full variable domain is NAGVMQNPRHLVRRRGQEARLRCSPMKGHSHVYWYRQLPEEGLKFMVYLQKENIIDESGMPKERFSAEFPKEGPSILRIQQVVRGDSAAYFCASSPGGQAYEQYFGPGTRLTVT.

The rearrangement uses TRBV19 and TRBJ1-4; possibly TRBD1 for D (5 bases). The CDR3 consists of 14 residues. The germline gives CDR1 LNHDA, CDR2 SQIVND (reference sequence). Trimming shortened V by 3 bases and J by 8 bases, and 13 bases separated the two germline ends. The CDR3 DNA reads TGTGCCAGTAGTATCGCAGGGTATTTGGAAAAACTGTTTTTT. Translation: CASSIAGYLEKLFF.

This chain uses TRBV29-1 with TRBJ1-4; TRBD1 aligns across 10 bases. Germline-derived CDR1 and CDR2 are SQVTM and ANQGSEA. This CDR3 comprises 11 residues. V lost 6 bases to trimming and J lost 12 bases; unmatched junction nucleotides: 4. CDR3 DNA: TGCAGCGTGGGACAGGGGAGGCAACTGTTTTTT. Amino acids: CSVGQGRQLFF.

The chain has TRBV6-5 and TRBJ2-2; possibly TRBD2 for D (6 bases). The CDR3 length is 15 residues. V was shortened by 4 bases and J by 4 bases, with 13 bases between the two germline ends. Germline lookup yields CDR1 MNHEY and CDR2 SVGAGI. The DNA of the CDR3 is TGTGCCAGCAGTTCCCTAGCGATCGGCACCGGGGAGCTGTTTTTT. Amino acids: CASSSLAIGTGELFF.

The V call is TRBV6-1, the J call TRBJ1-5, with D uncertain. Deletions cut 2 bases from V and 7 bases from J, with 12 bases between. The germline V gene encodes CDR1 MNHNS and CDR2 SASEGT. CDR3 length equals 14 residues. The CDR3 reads CASSESPGQQPQHF. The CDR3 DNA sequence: TGTGCCAGCAGTGAATCACCAGGTCAACAGCCCCAGCATTTT.

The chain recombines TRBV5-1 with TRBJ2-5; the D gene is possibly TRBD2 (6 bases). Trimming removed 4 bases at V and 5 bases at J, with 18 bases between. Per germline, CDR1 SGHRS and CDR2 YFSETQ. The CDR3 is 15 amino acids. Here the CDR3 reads CASSQAGGPSETQYF. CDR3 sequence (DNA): TGCGCCAGCAGCCAGGCCGGAGGGCCCTCGGAGACCCAGTACTTC. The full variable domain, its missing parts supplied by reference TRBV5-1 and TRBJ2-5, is KAGVTQTPRYLIKTRGQQVTLSCSPISGHRSVSWYQQTPGQGLQFLFEYFSETQRNKGNFPGRFSGRQFSNSRSEMNVSTLELGDSALYLCASSQAGGPSETQYFGPGTRLLVL.

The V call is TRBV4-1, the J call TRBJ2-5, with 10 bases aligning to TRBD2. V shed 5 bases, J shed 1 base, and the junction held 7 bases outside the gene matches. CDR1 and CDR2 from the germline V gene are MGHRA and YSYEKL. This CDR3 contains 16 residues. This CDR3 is CASSETSGALQETQYF. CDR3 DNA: TGCGCCAGCAGCGAAACTAGCGGGGCTCTCCAAGAGACCCAGTACTTC.

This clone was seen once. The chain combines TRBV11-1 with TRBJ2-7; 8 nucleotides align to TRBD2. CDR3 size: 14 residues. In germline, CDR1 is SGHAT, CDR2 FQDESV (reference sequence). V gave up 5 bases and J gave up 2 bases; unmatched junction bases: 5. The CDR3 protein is CASSPAGGAYEQYF. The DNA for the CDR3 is TGTGCCAGCAGCCCGGCGGGGGGAGCCTACGAGCAGTACTTC.

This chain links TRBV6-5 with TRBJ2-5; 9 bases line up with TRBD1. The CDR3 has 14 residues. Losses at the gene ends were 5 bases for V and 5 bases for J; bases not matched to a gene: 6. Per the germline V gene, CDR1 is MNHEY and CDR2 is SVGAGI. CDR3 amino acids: CASSTTGGRETQYF. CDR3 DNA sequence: TGTGCCAGCAGTACTACAGGGGGCCGGGAGACCCAGTACTTC.

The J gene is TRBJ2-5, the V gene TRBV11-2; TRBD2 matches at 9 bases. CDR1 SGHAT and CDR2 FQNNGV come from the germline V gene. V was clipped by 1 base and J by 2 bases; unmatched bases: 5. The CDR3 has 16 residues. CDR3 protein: CASSLGAGGQQETQYF. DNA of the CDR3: TGTGCCAGCAGCTTAGGGGCGGGAGGGCAACAAGAGACCCAGTACTTC.

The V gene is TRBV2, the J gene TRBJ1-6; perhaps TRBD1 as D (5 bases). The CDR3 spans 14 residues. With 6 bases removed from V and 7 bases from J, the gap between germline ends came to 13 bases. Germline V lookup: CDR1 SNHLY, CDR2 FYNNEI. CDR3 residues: CASRAVGGNSPLHF. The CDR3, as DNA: TGTGCCAGCAGAGCCGTGGGGGGGAATTCACCCCTCCACTTT.

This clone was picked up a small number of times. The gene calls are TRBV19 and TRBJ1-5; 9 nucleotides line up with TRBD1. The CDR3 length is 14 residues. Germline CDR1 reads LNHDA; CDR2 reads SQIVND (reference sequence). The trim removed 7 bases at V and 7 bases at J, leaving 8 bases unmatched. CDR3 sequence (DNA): TGTGCCAGTACCGACACAGGGGGCAGACAGCCCCAGCATTTT. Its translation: CASTDTGGRQPQHF.

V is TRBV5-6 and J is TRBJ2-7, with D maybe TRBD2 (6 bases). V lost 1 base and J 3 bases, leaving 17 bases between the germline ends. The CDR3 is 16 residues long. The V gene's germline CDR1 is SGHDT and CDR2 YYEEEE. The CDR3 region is CASSLTEAGLGYEQYF. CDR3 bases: TGTGCCAGCAGCTTGACGGAAGCGGGCTTAGGCTACGAGCAGTACTTC.

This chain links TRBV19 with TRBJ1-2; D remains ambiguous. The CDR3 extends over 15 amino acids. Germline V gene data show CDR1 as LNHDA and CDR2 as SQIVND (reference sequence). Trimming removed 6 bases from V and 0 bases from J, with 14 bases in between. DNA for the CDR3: TGTGCCAGTAGAGAGCTTCGGGGAGCTAACTATGGCTACACCTTC. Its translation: CASRELRGANYGYTF.

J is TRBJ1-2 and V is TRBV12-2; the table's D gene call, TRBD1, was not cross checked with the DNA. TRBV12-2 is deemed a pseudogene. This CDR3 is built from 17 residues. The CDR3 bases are TGTGCAAGTCGCGAAACCCGCCGGAGGGGGCAAAACTATGGCTACACCTTC. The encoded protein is CASRETRRRGQNYGYTF.